This T cell receptor (beta chain) was recorded in a study of OX40 agonist ivuxolimab in advanced cancers. Overall study: Every 2 weeks, patients got intravenous ivuxolimab at one of six dose levels (0.01-10 mg/kg).

Deletions cut 2 bases from V and 4 bases from J, with 15 bases between. Looked up from germline, CDR1 is MNHNS and CDR2 is SASEGT. This CDR3 region has 16 residues. The table came from immunoSEQ multiplex PCR; TCRdb's copy has only in-frame clones and leaves some out. The sample holds roughly 67,000 clones, roughly 86% seen once. This clone came up a few times. Antigen unknown. Regarding the study as a whole: Average numbers of expanded clones were greater in CD8+ T cells than in CD4+. Antigen targets of the expanded peripheral T cells went undetermined. The study observed clonal expansion of CD4+ and CD8+ blood T cells by week 6 at 0.1 to 3.0 mg/kg.

Sequencing was performed on CD4+ or CD8+ T cells sorted from blood, taken in a trial of the OX40 agonist ivuxolimab. The TCR comes from an adult with an advanced solid tumor such as melanoma, head and neck, liver or kidney cancer. The chain has TRBV6-1 and TRBJ2-1; D is undetermined. The CDR3 nucleotides are TGTGCCAGCAGTGAATCGGTTTCGGCAGCTTACAATGAGCAGTTCTTC. Translating it yields CASSESVSAAYNEQFF.